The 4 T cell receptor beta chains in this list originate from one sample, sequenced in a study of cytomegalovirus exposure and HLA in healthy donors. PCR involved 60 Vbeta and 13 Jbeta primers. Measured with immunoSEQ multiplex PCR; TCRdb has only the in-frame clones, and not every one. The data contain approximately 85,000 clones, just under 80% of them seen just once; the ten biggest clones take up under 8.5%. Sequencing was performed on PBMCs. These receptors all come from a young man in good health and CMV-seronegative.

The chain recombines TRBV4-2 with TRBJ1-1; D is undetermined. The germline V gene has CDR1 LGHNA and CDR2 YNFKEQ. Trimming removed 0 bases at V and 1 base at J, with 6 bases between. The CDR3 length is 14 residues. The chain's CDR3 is CASSQDPGNTEAFF. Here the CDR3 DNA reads TGTGCCAGCAGCCAAGATCCAGGGAACACTGAAGCTTTCTTT.

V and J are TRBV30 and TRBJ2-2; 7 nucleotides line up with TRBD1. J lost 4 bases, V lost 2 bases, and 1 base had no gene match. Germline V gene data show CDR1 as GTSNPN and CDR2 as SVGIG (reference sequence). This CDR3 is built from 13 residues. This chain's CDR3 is CAWSKGATGELFF. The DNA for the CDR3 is TGTGCCTGGAGTAAGGGGGCCACCGGGGAGCTGTTTTTT.

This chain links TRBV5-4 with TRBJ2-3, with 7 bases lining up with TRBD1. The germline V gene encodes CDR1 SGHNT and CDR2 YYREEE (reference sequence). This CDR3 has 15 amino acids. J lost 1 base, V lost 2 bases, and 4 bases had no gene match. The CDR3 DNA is TGTGCCAGCAGCTTTGACAGGGCAGGCACAGATACGCAGTATTTT. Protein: CASSFDRAGTDTQYF.

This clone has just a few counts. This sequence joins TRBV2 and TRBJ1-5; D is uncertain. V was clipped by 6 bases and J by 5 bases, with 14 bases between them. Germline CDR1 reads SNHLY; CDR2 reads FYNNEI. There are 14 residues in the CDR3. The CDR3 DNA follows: TGTGCCAGCAGCTCGCGGGGTAGGGATCAGCCCCAGCATTTT. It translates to CASSSRGRDQPQHF. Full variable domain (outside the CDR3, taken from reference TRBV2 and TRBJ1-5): EPEVTQTPSHQVTQMGQEVILRCVPISNHLYFYWYRQILGQKVEFLVSFYNNEISEKSEIFDDQFSVERPDGSNFTLKIRSTKLEDSAMYFCASSSRGRDQPQHFGDGTRLSIL.